This TCR beta chain was sequenced in a study of blood T cell repertoires in COVID-19. Study-wide background: The origin of the acute and convalescent COVID-19 samples was the United States, Italy and Spain. PBMCs, B-cell-depleted T cells, or T cells provided the cDNA or gDNA that made up the material.

In the study's own analysis: Amplified reference gene primers provided the basis for estimating nucleated cell counts. TCRdb's copy holds only in-frame clones and misses some; the assay was immunoSEQ multiplex PCR. For V, J and clone size, that table is used; D and trimming come from the DNA. The data show about 94,000 clones, approximately 89% seen once. V lost 2 bases, J lost 1 base, and 7 bases lay in between. The CDR3 is 14 residues long. Germline V CDR1 and CDR2: SGHNT, YENEEA. The gene calls are TRBV11-3 and TRBJ2-3, with D maybe TRBD1 (6 bases). Material for sequencing was peripheral blood. The sequence came from a human donor with acute or convalescent COVID-19. The donor label of this sample is uncertain. This CDR3 reads CASSLTGRTDTQYF. For the CDR3, the DNA is TGTGCCAGCAGCTTAACAGGGCGCACAGATACGCAGTATTTT. Full variable domain (rest looked up from reference TRBV11-3 and TRBJ2-3): EAGVVQSPRYKIIEKKQPVAFWCNPISGHNTLYWYLQNLGQGPELLIRYENEEAVDDSQLPKDRFSAERLKGVDSTLKIQPAELGDSAVYLCASSLTGRTDTQYFGPGTRLTVL.